This T cell receptor beta chain was identified in a study of beta chain features in type 1 diabetes (dated 2018 in TCRdb). Concerning the study at large: Mean age, gender distribution, total cell number and subset yield were not different between patients and healthy donors. Across all samples, some 99 million sorted cells were examined, and cell number per subset correlated strongly with RNA yield. The study compared TCRB repertoires of sorted circulating CD4+ T cell subsets between recently diagnosed type 1 diabetes patients and matched healthy donors. Naive and central memory subsets were obtained from all 28 donors, but regulatory and stem cell-like memory subsets were isolated from only 8 patients and roughly eight healthy donors.

The CDR3 covers 14 residues, taking in both the cysteine and the phenylalanine. The kept DNA is CDR3 alone, 42 bases in frame from the first base. V trim: 8 bases; J trim: 6 bases; unmatched bases: 7. Sequences ENHRY (CDR1) and SYGVKD (CDR2) are obtained from the germline V gene. The High Capacity cDNA Reverse Transcription Kit was used to reverse transcribe all of the isolated RNA, meaning that expressed TCRB transcripts were what got sequenced. Deep immunoSEQ sequencing was applied to naive, central memory and regulatory T cell samples, giving an average of roughly 3.5 million total reads per sample. Sorted cells were lysed in RLT buffer and RNA was extracted with DNase-treated RNeasy Micro or Mini kits, depending on cell number. Each cell subset was processed on its own to prevent cross-contamination, while patient and healthy donor samples were processed together. Using the immunoSEQ multiplex PCR, TCRB sequences were amplified from cDNA into 87-bp fragments spanning the CDR3 region. The amplicons were sequenced using the Illumina HiSeq platform. The authors' analysis ran thus. Synthetic template baselines were used to correct PCR bias computationally, reads within Hamming distance 2 were collapsed, and singletons that could not be merged were discarded. Reads were aligned against IMGT to assign V, D and J genes, CDR3 length and insertions or deletions at six rearrangement sites. Within each subset, clonotype counts were normalized to sorted cell number, and only after that were true diversity and Gini coefficients computed with the tcR R package. Repertoire sharing was quantified using the overlap coefficient calculated on TCRB nucleotide sequences. TCRdb took this table from immuneACCESS and kept in-frame rearrangements with V and J called. Such tables lack part of the clones; where checked against another copy, unresolved V genes explain under half of the gap, and the rest is unexplained. V, J and clone size are those of that table, while D and trimming were read from the DNA. For this sample there are just over 150,000 clones; 11% appear just once. The ten top clones hold roughly 2% of the sample.

Each donor gave one peripheral blood draw, averaging about 100 mL, which was collected into heparinised tubes. Naive, central memory, regulatory and stem cell-like memory CD4+ T cells were sorted on a BD FACSAria II using a panel including CD45RO, CCR7, CD25, CD127, CD95 and CD27. Every sorted population had a purity above 95%. PBMCs were isolated immediately by Lymphoprep density gradient centrifugation and stained directly without culture. So that batch effects would be minimized, each experiment stained and sorted samples in pairs, pairing one healthy donor with one patient. In the case of this clone: Its specific antigen is unknown. No base qualities exist here, and no much larger clone lies one base off it.

Overall study outcomes, separate from this receptor: Type 1 diabetes patients showed a moderate but significant shortening of TCRB CDR3 length in all four CD4+ subsets. Because cDNA rather than genomic DNA was sequenced, highly expressing activated cells could have been over-represented, although no difference in activation and CD3 levels was found between groups. Shorter templates might have been favored by PCR, but patient and control samples were amplified and corrected together, so both groups would have been affected equally by any skew. Because the HLA sub-analyses included only small numbers of individuals, any influence of HLA type on TCRB rearrangement was left unresolved. Naive, central memory and regulatory TCRB repertoires appeared to be more alike among patients than among healthy donors. Patients with type 1 diabetes made fewer insertions and deleted more nucleotides at VDJ recombination sites, implying thymic rearrangement abnormalities.

Sample: central memory CD4+ T cells from blood. The sequence is built from TRBV10-3 and TRBJ2-7; TRBD2 lines up with 13 middle nucleotides. This clonotype originated in a man in his late teens or twenties in good health. In nucleotides, the sequence is TGTGCCATCCGGACTAGCGGGAGTTCAGGCGAGCAGTACTTC. It encodes CAIRTSGSSGEQYF.